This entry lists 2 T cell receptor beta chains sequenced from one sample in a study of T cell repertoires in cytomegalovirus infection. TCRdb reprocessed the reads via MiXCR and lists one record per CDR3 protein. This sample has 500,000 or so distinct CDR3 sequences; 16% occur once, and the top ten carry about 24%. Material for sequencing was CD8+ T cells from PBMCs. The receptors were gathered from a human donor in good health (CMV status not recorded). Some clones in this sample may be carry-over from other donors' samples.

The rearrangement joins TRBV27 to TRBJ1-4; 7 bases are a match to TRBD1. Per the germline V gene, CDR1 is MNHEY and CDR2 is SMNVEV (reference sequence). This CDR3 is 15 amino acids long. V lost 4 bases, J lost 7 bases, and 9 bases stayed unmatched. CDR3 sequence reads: CASSSETGRSEKLFF. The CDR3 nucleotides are TGTGCCAGCAGTTCCGAGACAGGGAGGAGTGAAAAACTGTTTTTT.

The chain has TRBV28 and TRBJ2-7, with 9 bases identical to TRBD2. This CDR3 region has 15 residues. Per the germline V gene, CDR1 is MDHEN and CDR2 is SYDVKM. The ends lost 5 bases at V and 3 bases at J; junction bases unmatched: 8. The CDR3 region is CASSPIAGADYEQYF. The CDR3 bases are TGTGCCAGCAGTCCTATAGCGGGAGCCGACTACGAGCAGTACTTC. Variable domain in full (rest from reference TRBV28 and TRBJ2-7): DVKVTQSSRYLVKRTGEKVFLECVQDMDHENMFWYRQDPGLGLRLIYFSYDVKMKEKGDIPEGYSVSREKKERFSLILESASTNQTSMYLCASSPIAGADYEQYFGPGTRLTVT.